What follows are 17 T cell receptor beta chains derived from one specimen sequenced in a study of graft-versus-host responses after intestinal transplantation. Using immunoSEQ multiplex PCR, the repertoire was profiled, and TCRdb retains in-frame clones only, with some absent. The table records around 31,000 clones, roughly 83% of them present only once. Their antigens are not known. The source material was unstimulated CD8+ T cells sorted from spleen or lymph node cells, sampled before intestinal transplant. These receptors were obtained from a human donor who received an intestinal transplant.

The V and J genes are TRBV13 and TRBJ2-1, with D tentatively TRBD2 (6 bases). The V and J ends lost 3 bases and 0 bases respectively, with 9 bases between them. The CDR3 has 15 amino acids. Germline CDR1 reads PRHDT; CDR2 reads FYEKMQ (reference sequence). CDR3 sequence reads: CASSLSGSSYNEQFF. CDR3 DNA: TGTGCCAGCAGCTTGTCCGGGAGCTCCTACAATGAGCAGTTCTTC.

The chain recombines TRBV28 with TRBJ1-6; D might be TRBD1 (5 bases). The V gene lost 2 bases and the J gene lost 5 bases, with 13 bases spanning the gap. The CDR3 contains 16 residues. Germline V gives CDR1 MDHEN, CDR2 SYDVKM. The CDR3 nucleotides read TGTGCCAGCAGTTTAATTGAGCAGGGCGATAATTCACCCCTCCACTTT. It specifies CASSLIEQGDNSPLHF. The full variable domain, its missing parts supplied by reference TRBV28 and TRBJ1-6, is DVKVTQSSRYLVKRTGEKVFLECVQDMDHENMFWYRQDPGLGLRLIYFSYDVKMKEKGDIPEGYSVSREKKERFSLILESASTNQTSMYLCASSLIEQGDNSPLHFGNGTRLTVT.

This clone was picked up a small number of times. The chain has TRBV28 and TRBJ2-4; TRBD1 agrees at 9 bases. The CDR3 is 16 residues long. V shed 5 bases, J shed 3 bases, and the junction held 8 bases outside the gene matches. Per germline, CDR1 MDHEN and CDR2 SYDVKM. The CDR3 reads CASSLWDRVGKNIQYF. The CDR3 bases are TGTGCCAGCAGTCTCTGGGACAGGGTAGGCAAAAACATTCAGTACTTC.

The V and J genes are TRBV5-1 and TRBJ2-7, with D possibly matching TRBD2 (6 bases). The CDR3 runs to 14 residues. V lost 1 base, J lost 0 bases, and 8 bases lay in between. Germline lookup yields CDR1 SGHRS and CDR2 YFSETQ. DNA of the CDR3: TGCGCCAGCAGCTTGTTGGGGGGCTCCTACGAGCAGTACTTC. It encodes CASSLLGGSYEQYF.

This clone appeared a single time. The chain has TRBV7-9 and TRBJ2-1; perhaps TRBD1 as D (5 bases). The V and J ends lost 5 bases and 6 bases respectively, with 14 bases between them. CDR3 length: 14 residues. From germline, CDR1 is SEHNR and CDR2 FQNEAQ (reference sequence). CDR3 bases: TGTGCCAGCAGCCAATCAGCAGGGTTCAATGAGCAGTTCTTC. Its translation: CASSQSAGFNEQFF.

This clone was counted only a few times. J is TRBJ1-1 and V is TRBV6-5; tentative D call: TRBD1 (6 bases). This CDR3 has 15 amino acids. Germline V lookup: CDR1 MNHEY, CDR2 SVGAGI. The ends were cut back, 0 bases at V and 1 base at J, with 9 bases in the middle. CDR3 DNA: TGTGCCAGCAGTTACTCAGTACAGGGGAACACTGAAGCTTTCTTT. Encoded protein: CASSYSVQGNTEAFF.

The V call is TRBV5-6, the J call TRBJ2-5; TRBD1 is a possible D gene (6 bases). CDR1 is SGHDT, CDR2 YYEEEE, per germline. Trimming took 3 bases from V and 7 from J, leaving 16 bases between them. This CDR3 is built from 14 residues. The CDR3 region has the DNA TGTGCCAGCAGCTCCCGGGACACATTGGGGACCCAGTACTTC. Translating gives CASSSRDTLGTQYF.

This rearrangement joins TRBV5-5 to TRBJ1-5; no clear D. Trimming left V 2 bases short and J 5 bases short, with 14 bases between. This CDR3 comprises 15 residues. Germline V gene data show CDR1 as SGHKS and CDR2 as YYEKEE (reference sequence). The CDR3 here is CASSLRGGLYQPQHF. The DNA of the CDR3 is TGTGCCAGCAGCTTACGGGGTGGGCTCTATCAGCCCCAGCATTTT.

V and J are TRBV6-4 and TRBJ2-3; no definite D call. Germline V gene data show CDR1 as MRHNA and CDR2 as SNTAGT. The CDR3 runs to 15 residues. V lost 0 bases to trimming and J lost 2 bases, with 9 bases between them. In DNA form, the CDR3 reads TGTGCCAGCAGTGACTCGGGCCGAAACACAGATACGCAGTATTTT. Residues: CASSDSGRNTDTQYF.

V is TRBV6-4 and J is TRBJ2-3; the match to TRBD1 covers 10 bases. This CDR3 comprises 15 residues. Germline loops: CDR1 MRHNA, CDR2 SNTAGT. Trimming took 2 bases from V and 3 from J; bases not matched to a gene: 2. The CDR3 bases are TGTGCCAGCAGTGACGGACAGGGGGATACAGATACGCAGTATTTT. Translated: CASSDGQGDTDTQYF.

The rearrangement joins TRBV6-1 to TRBJ2-3, with TRBD2 matching 7 bases. Looked up from germline, CDR1 is MNHNS and CDR2 is SASEGT. The CDR3 runs to 16 residues. V was clipped by 4 bases and J by 2 bases; unmatched bases: 9. CDR3 in DNA: TGTGCCAGCAGTGGGGGGGGGACTCCCTTCACAGATACGCAGTATTTT. It codes for CASSGGGTPFTDTQYF.

The chain couples TRBV15 to TRBJ1-2; no reliable D call. CDR1 LNHNV and CDR2 YYDKDF come from the germline V gene (reference sequence). The CDR3 has 15 residues. Trimming removed 0 bases at V and 6 bases at J, with 14 bases between. The CDR3 DNA is TGTGCCACCAGCAGAGATTCGGCGGACTACGATGGCTACACCTTC. Translated: CATSRDSADYDGYTF.

J is TRBJ1-6 and V is TRBV6-5; no definite D call. The ends were cut back, 0 bases at V and 3 bases at J, with 6 bases in the middle. This CDR3 comprises 15 residues. Germline V lookup: CDR1 MNHEY, CDR2 SVGAGI. CDR3 nucleotide sequence: TGTGCCAGCAGTTACTCTCGGGACTATAATTCACCCCTCCACTTT. Its protein product is CASSYSRDYNSPLHF.

V gene TRBV11-2 combines with J gene TRBJ2-5; 9 nucleotides line up with TRBD2. The DNA end is a closer match to TRBJ2-7, so the J assignment may be wrong. The CDR3 has 15 residues. The germline CDR1 and CDR2 sequences are SGHAT and FQNNGV. In nucleotides, the CDR3 is TGTGCCAGCAGCTTAGAGGCGGGAGGGCCTCACGAGCAGTACTTC. It codes for CASSLEAGGPHEQYF.

The rearrangement joins TRBV11-2 to TRBJ1-1; perhaps TRBD1 as D (6 bases). The V gene's germline CDR1 is SGHAT and CDR2 FQNNGV. The ends were cut back, 5 bases at V and 0 bases at J, with 13 bases in the middle. The CDR3 runs 15 residues. The CDR3 DNA is TGTGCCAGCAGCGCCTCGCAGGGGTTGAACACTGAAGCTTTCTTT. It yields the protein CASSASQGLNTEAFF.

This chain joins TRBV4-1 and TRBJ1-5; D is undetermined. The CDR3 is 17 residues long. V dropped 1 base and J dropped 4 bases, with 17 bases sitting between them. Germline CDR1 MGHRA, CDR2 YSYEKL. The CDR3 loop is CASSQAWSPLGNQPQHF. DNA for the CDR3: TGCGCCAGCAGCCAAGCTTGGAGCCCCCTCGGAAATCAGCCCCAGCATTTT.

The V and J genes are TRBV27 and TRBJ1-1; perhaps TRBD1 as D (6 bases). This CDR3 contains 14 residues. Germline CDR1 reads MNHEY; CDR2 reads SMNVEV (reference sequence). Deletions cut 3 bases from V and 0 bases from J, with 8 bases between. The CDR3: CASSLDRVNTEAFF. CDR3 nucleotide sequence: TGTGCCAGCAGTTTGGACAGAGTGAACACTGAAGCTTTCTTT.